A single TCR beta chain is shown here with its context. Its antigen is unidentified. This sample is drawn from a study of CD8 T cells in ankylosing spondylitis. Regarding the study as a whole: Several of the motif variants were reported before in synovial fluid and blood from reactive arthritis. Matched ankylosing spondylitis synovial fluid reportedly showed significant enrichment of disease-linked clones. Ankylosing spondylitis blood appeared to carry a characteristic TCR beta motif of 7 or 8 highly homologous variants.

CDR1 and CDR2 (germline): MNHNS, SASEGT. CDR3 length equals 15 residues. V shed 3 bases and J shed 4 bases, with 15 bases lying between them. Quantitative 5'-RACE with molecular barcodes was used to make the TCR beta libraries. Each CDR3 protein is one row after TCRdb ran MiXCR on the 5' RACE reads. In the table there are about 540,000 distinct CDR3 sequences, about 12% of which are singletons. The material sequenced was blood, either unsorted or a sorted T cell fraction (not recorded which). The source is a male donor with ankylosing spondylitis. This rearrangement joins TRBV6-1 to TRBJ2-5; the D is unclear. CDR3 amino acids: CASSDNSIELETQYF. The CDR3 nucleotides are TGTGCCAGCAGTGATAACAGCATAGAGTTAGAGACCCAGTACTTC.